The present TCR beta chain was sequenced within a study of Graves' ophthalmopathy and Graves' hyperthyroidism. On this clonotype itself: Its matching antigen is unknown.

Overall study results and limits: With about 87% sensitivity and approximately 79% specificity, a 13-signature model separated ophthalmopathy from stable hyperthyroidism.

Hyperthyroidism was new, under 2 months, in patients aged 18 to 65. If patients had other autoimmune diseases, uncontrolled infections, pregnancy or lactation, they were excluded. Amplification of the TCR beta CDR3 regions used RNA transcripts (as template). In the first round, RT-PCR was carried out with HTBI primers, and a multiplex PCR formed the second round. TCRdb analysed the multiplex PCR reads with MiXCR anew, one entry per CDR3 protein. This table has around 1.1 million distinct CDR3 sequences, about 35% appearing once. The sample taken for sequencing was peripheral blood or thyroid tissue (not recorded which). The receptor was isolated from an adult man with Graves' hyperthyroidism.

CDR3 bases: TGTGCCAGCAGCAACCCCGGGACAGTTTCTCTCAACACTGAAGCTTTCTTT. It yields the protein CASSNPGTVSLNTEAFF. The chain carries TRBV5-4 and TRBJ1-1; 7 bases map to TRBD1. Per the germline V gene, CDR1 is SGHNT and CDR2 is YYREEE (reference sequence). This CDR3 comprises 17 residues. After removal of 4 bases from V and 2 bases from J, the junction contained 14 bases not matched to a gene. The full variable domain, completed using reference TRBV5-4 and TRBJ1-1, is ETGVTQSPTHLIKTRGQQVTLRCSSQSGHNTVSWYQQALGQGPQFIFQYYREEENGRGNFPPRFSGLQFPNYSSELNVNALELDDSALYLCASSNPGTVSLNTEAFFGQGTRLTVV.